Following are 31 T cell receptor beta chains from one sample sequenced in a study of early stage breast cancer tumors. The table came from immunoSEQ multiplex PCR; TCRdb's copy has only in-frame clones and leaves some out. The table has some 70,000 clones, approximately 79% seen once. Sequenced: blood. The receptors derive from a person aged 55 to 75 with breast cancer.

The CDR3 sequence is CASSILGSETQYF. DNA of the CDR3: TGTGCCAGTAGTATATTGGGAAGCGAGACCCAGTACTTC. The chain employs TRBV19 and TRBJ2-5, with D unresolved. The CDR3 sequence is 13 residues long. V gave up 2 bases and J gave up 5 bases, with 9 bases separating them. The germline gives CDR1 LNHDA, CDR2 SQIVND (reference sequence).

The chain links TRBV9 to TRBJ1-1; D gene uncertain. Trimming took off 0 bases at V and 2 bases at J, with 14 bases between the two ends. The CDR3 sequence is 16 residues long. Germline V gene data show CDR1 as SGDLS and CDR2 as YYNGEE. The CDR3 bases are TGTGCCAGCAGCGTAGCTGGGCAGGCGAGCAACACTGAAGCTTTCTTT. It encodes CASSVAGQASNTEAFF.

The chain recombines TRBV27 with TRBJ1-2; TRBD1 matches 7 bases. V shed 3 bases and J 4 bases; nucleotides not matched to a gene: 5. CDR3 length: 14 residues. Looked up from germline, CDR1 is MNHEY and CDR2 is SMNVEV (reference sequence). In nucleotides, the CDR3 is TGTGCCAGCAGTTTCTGGGACAGCCCCTATGGCTACACCTTC. Protein product: CASSFWDSPYGYTF.

The V call is TRBV11-2, the J call TRBJ2-3; possible D gene TRBD2, 5 bases. This CDR3 has 16 residues. Germline values: CDR1 SGHAT, CDR2 FQNNGV. Trimming removed 6 bases at V and 0 bases at J, with 16 bases between. The CDR3 coding sequence is TGTGCCAGCAGTTTGGTTACGGGGTCTAGCACAGATACGCAGTATTTT. Its translation: CASSLVTGSSTDTQYF.

The chain combines TRBV5-6 with TRBJ1-2, with D tentatively TRBD1 (5 bases). This CDR3 has 16 amino acids. V lost 0 bases to trimming and J lost 2 bases, with 14 bases between them. The V gene's germline CDR1 is SGHDT and CDR2 YYEEEE. The CDR3 DNA follows: TGTGCCAGCAGCTTGGCACTGCAGGGATTAAACTATGGCTACACCTTC. Its translation: CASSLALQGLNYGYTF.

This chain joins TRBV7-9 and TRBJ2-1, with D tentatively TRBD1 (6 bases). Looked up from germline, CDR1 is SEHNR and CDR2 is FQNEAQ (reference sequence). This CDR3 spans 16 amino acids. Deletions cut 4 bases from V and 1 base from J, with 14 bases between. This CDR3 reads CASSSPQGESYNEQFF. CDR3 coding DNA: TGTGCCAGCAGCTCCCCACAGGGCGAGTCCTACAATGAGCAGTTCTTC. Combining the CDR3 with reference TRBV7-9 and TRBJ2-1 gives the whole variable domain DTGVSQNPRHKITKRGQNVTFRCDPISEHNRLYWYRQTLGQGPEFLTYFQNEAQLEKSRLLSDRFSAERPKGSFSTLEIQRTEQGDSAMYLCASSSPQGESYNEQFFGPGTRLTVL.

The chain joins TRBV19 to TRBJ1-1; D is unresolved. Germline loops: CDR1 LNHDA, CDR2 SQIVND (reference sequence). The CDR3 totals 14 residues. The V gene lost 5 bases and the J gene lost 3 bases, with 13 bases spanning the gap. The CDR3 sequence is CASSPLEDYTEAFF. CDR3 nucleotides: TGTGCCAGTAGTCCTCTGGAGGATTACACTGAAGCTTTCTTT.

The V and J genes are TRBV19 and TRBJ1-2; the D gene is possibly TRBD1 (6 bases). With 2 bases removed from V and 8 bases from J, the gap between germline ends came to 12 bases. The germline V gene has CDR1 LNHDA and CDR2 SQIVND (reference sequence). This CDR3 comprises 13 residues. CDR3 in DNA: TGTGCCAGTAGTATAAGACGAGGACAGGGCTACACCTTC. It yields the protein CASSIRRGQGYTF.

About this clone itself: The junction and the germline gene differ at one end; a read error may be behind it. The chain joins TRBV28 to TRBJ2-7; 12 bases are shared with TRBD2. This CDR3 is built from 11 residues. The germline gives CDR1 MDHEN, CDR2 SYDVKM. The CDR3 DNA follows: TGTGCCAGCGGCGGACTAGCGGGGAGCCGTTTC. Translating it yields CASGGLAGSRF.

The chain joins TRBV28 to TRBJ2-3; D may be TRBD1 or TRBD2 (5 bases each). V gave up 7 bases and J gave up 4 bases, with 15 bases separating them. The CDR3 is 14 residues long. CDR1 and CDR2 (germline): MDHEN, SYDVKM. CDR3 region: CASTPIGAPDTQYF. In DNA, the CDR3 is TGTGCCAGCACCCCAATCGGGGCCCCAGATACGCAGTATTTT.

The chain recombines TRBV7-8 with TRBJ2-7, with 8 bases matching TRBD1. V gave up 6 bases and J gave up 2 bases; unmatched junction bases: 6. The CDR3 has 14 amino acids. The germline gives CDR1 SGHVS, CDR2 FQNEAQ. As DNA, the CDR3 is TGTGCCAGCAGGGGACAGGCTATAACCTACGAGCAGTACTTC. It specifies CASRGQAITYEQYF.

V is TRBV29-1 and J is TRBJ1-4; 7 nucleotides line up with TRBD1. The CDR3 totals 13 residues. V gave up 5 bases and J gave up 7 bases; unmatched junction bases: 7. CDR1 and CDR2 from the germline V gene are SQVTM and ANQGSEA. The CDR3 DNA reads TGCAGCGTTTCACAGGGGTTGGGTGAAAAACTGTTTTTT. It codes for CSVSQGLGEKLFF.

The CDR3 coding sequence is TGTGCCAGCAATAATGAGGCGTCTGAAGCTTTCTTT. Translating gives CASNNEASEAFF. The chain has TRBV6-6 and TRBJ1-1; D call uncertain. Trimming removed 7 bases at V and 6 bases at J, with 12 bases between. CDR1 is MNHNY, CDR2 SVGAGI, per germline (reference sequence). The CDR3 has 12 amino acids.

The chain employs TRBV9 and TRBJ2-5; 7 bases line up with TRBD2. The CDR3 has 15 amino acids. Germline CDR1 is SGDLS and CDR2 is YYNGEE. The junction had 8 bases not matched to a gene; V was cut back by 3 bases and J by 3 bases. The CDR3 protein is CASSARGGSEETQYF. CDR3 coding DNA: TGTGCCAGCAGCGCCCGGGGAGGGTCAGAAGAGACCCAGTACTTC.

This chain uses TRBV19 with TRBJ2-6, with 7 bases identical to TRBD1. The CDR3 has 16 residues. V lost 3 bases and J lost 0; bases outside the gene matches: 2. From germline, CDR1 is LNHDA and CDR2 SQIVND (reference sequence). CDR3 protein: CASSMGQRSGANVLTF. The CDR3, as DNA: TGTGCCAGTAGTATGGGACAGCGCTCTGGGGCCAACGTCCTGACTTTC.

The rearrangement links TRBV4-2 to TRBJ1-1; 7 bases are shared with TRBD1. The length of the CDR3 is 14 residues. The ends lost 2 bases at V and 3 bases at J; junction bases unmatched: 3. Germline loops: CDR1 LGHNA, CDR2 YNFKEQ. Here the CDR3 DNA reads TGTGCCAGCAGCCAACAGGGGGTGCACACTGAAGCTTTCTTT. It specifies CASSQQGVHTEAFF.

The CDR3 spells CSALGVQETQYF. CDR3 DNA sequence: TGCAGCGCCCTGGGGGTCCAAGAGACCCAGTACTTC. This rearrangement joins TRBV29-1 to TRBJ2-5; the D call may be TRBD1 or TRBD2 (5 bases each). V was pared by 7 bases and J by 1 base, with 10 bases between. This CDR3 is built from 12 residues. Germline V gene lookup returns CDR1 SQVTM and CDR2 ANQGSEA.

The rearrangement joins TRBV7-3 to TRBJ2-5; D perhaps matches TRBD1 (5 bases). The germline V gene has CDR1 SGHTA and CDR2 FQGTGA. The germline V and J ends were trimmed by 6 bases and 5 bases, with 16 bases remaining between them. The CDR3 length is 14 residues. DNA of the CDR3: TGTGCCAGCAGTCCCGATCCTTCAGGGGAGACCCAGTACTTC. This gives the protein CASSPDPSGETQYF.

The gene calls are TRBV15 and TRBJ2-3, with 15 bases fitting TRBD2. This CDR3 spans 17 amino acids. Germline V gives CDR1 LNHNV, CDR2 YYDKDF (reference sequence). V lost 4 bases and J lost 5; bases outside the gene matches: 7. The DNA of the CDR3 is TGTGCCACCAGCACTTCCGGGACTAGCGGGAGGATAGATACGCAGTATTTT. Its translation: CATSTSGTSGRIDTQYF.

The chain recombines TRBV5-4 with TRBJ1-1; the D is unclear. The CDR3 is 12 amino acids. Trimming stripped 0 bases from V and 11 bases from J, with 11 bases between. Per the germline V gene, CDR1 is SGHNT and CDR2 is YYREEE (reference sequence). The CDR3 DNA is TGTGCCAGCAGCTTGGTTGGCAGCAATGCTTTCTTT. Translation gives CASSLVGSNAFF.

The gene calls are TRBV30 and TRBJ1-1, with TRBD1 as a possible D gene (5 bases). Trimming took off 1 base at V and 3 bases at J, with 9 bases between the two ends. The germline V gene has CDR1 GTSNPN and CDR2 SVGIG (reference sequence). This CDR3 comprises 13 residues. CDR3 sequence (DNA): TGTGCCTGGAGTGCGAGGGGAGACACTGAAGCTTTCTTT. Its translation: CAWSARGDTEAFF.

The chain carries TRBV19 and TRBJ2-7; D is unclear. CDR1 is LNHDA and CDR2 is SQIVND in the germline V gene (reference sequence). V was trimmed by 6 bases and J by 3 bases, leaving 15 bases between them. The CDR3 spans 14 residues. For the CDR3, the DNA is TGTGCCAGTAGATCGGGTGCTAGAGACTACGAGCAGTACTTC. Its translation: CASRSGARDYEQYF.

A few counts support this clone. This chain connects TRBV19 to TRBJ1-2, with 9 bases matching TRBD1. Germline trimming cut 5 bases from V and 4 bases from J; bases unmatched to any gene: 5. This CDR3 spans 14 amino acids. CDR1 and CDR2 from the germline V gene are LNHDA and SQIVND (reference sequence). The DNA for the CDR3 is TGTGCCAGTAGTCGAGGGACAGGGCCCTATGGCTACACCTTC. Its protein product is CASSRGTGPYGYTF.

The table lists this clone with a few counts. J is TRBJ2-1 and V is TRBV18; D unclear. Trimming cost V 3 bases and J 3 bases, with 12 bases left between them. The germline V gene has CDR1 KGHSH and CDR2 LQKENI. The CDR3 is 15 amino acids. The CDR3 nucleotides are TGTGCCAGCTCACCCCCCGGGTCCCTCTACAATGAGCAGTTCTTC. Translating it yields CASSPPGSLYNEQFF.

The chain employs TRBV21-1 and TRBJ2-3. TRBV21-1 represents a pseudogene. The CDR3 loop spans 11 amino acids. CDR3 nucleotide sequence: TGTGCCAGCAGCAAAGAAGATACGCAGTATTTT. Translating gives CASSKEDTQYF.

The V gene is TRBV29-1, the J gene TRBJ2-5, with D tentatively TRBD2 (6 bases). The germline V gene encodes CDR1 SQVTM and CDR2 ANQGSEA. This CDR3 region has 13 residues. V gave up 4 bases and J gave up 5 bases, with 14 bases separating them. The CDR3 reads CSVGSSGGETQYF. CDR3 in DNA: TGCAGCGTTGGTAGTTCCGGAGGGGAGACCCAGTACTTC.

V and J are TRBV7-9 and TRBJ2-5; unclear D gene. This CDR3 spans 14 amino acids. CDR1 and CDR2 (germline): SEHNR, FQNEAQ (reference sequence). V lost 0 bases and J 5 bases, leaving 10 bases between the germline ends. The CDR3, as DNA: TGTGCCAGCAGCTTAGCGGCGGCGCGGGAGACCCAGTACTTC. Protein sequence: CASSLAAARETQYF.

CDR3: CASSLWGRAEAFF. For the CDR3, the DNA is TGTGCCAGCAGTTTATGGGGGAGGGCTGAAGCTTTCTTT. J is TRBJ1-1 and V is TRBV27, with D possibly TRBD1 on 5 matching bases. The CDR3 is 13 residues long. V was shortened by 1 base and J by 6 bases, with 9 bases between the two germline ends. CDR1 is MNHEY, CDR2 SMNVEV, per germline (reference sequence).

The chain has TRBV18 and TRBJ1-3; D gene ambiguous. V was shortened by 6 bases and J by 3 bases, with 15 bases between the two germline ends. CDR3 length: 15 residues. Germline values: CDR1 KGHSH, CDR2 LQKENI. The CDR3 sequence: CASSKLTGIGNTIYF. The CDR3 region has the DNA TGTGCCAGCTCGAAACTGACGGGTATTGGAAACACCATATATTTT.

This rearrangement joins TRBV7-8 to TRBJ1-1; no reliable D call. Germline CDR1 SGHVS, CDR2 FQNEAQ. Trimming removed 2 bases at V and 8 bases at J, with 6 bases between. This CDR3 has 11 amino acids. Here the CDR3 reads CASSLSTEAFF. Here the CDR3 DNA reads TGTGCCAGCAGCTTAAGTACAGAAGCTTTCTTT.

The rearrangement joins TRBV29-1 to TRBJ2-5, with 9 nucleotides matching TRBD1. The CDR3 covers 13 residues. Germline trimming cut 6 bases from V and 1 base from J; bases unmatched to any gene: 3. Germline values: CDR1 SQVTM, CDR2 ANQGSEA. Here the CDR3 DNA reads TGCAGCGTGCAACAGGGGGCCCAAGAGACCCAGTACTTC. This translates into CSVQQGAQETQYF. Full variable domain (missing parts from reference TRBV29-1 and TRBJ2-5): SAVISQKPSRDICQRGTSLTIQCQVDSQVTMMFWYRQQPGQSLTLIATANQGSEATYESGFVIDKFPISRPNLTFSTLTVSNMSPEDSSIYLCSVQQGAQETQYFGPGTRLLVL.